The 23 T cell receptor beta chains below come from one sample, sequenced in a study of T cells after yellow fever vaccination. A single record per CDR3 protein comes from TCRdb applying MiXCR to the 5' RACE reads. Of 350,000 or so distinct CDR3 sequences listed, roughly 7.5% are singletons. The sample here was PBMCs, taken about 41 days after the first yellow fever vaccination. These receptors all stem from a man aged 18 to 30 who received the YFV17D yellow fever vaccine.

The rearrangement links TRBV13 to TRBJ1-2; the D is unclear. With 0 bases removed from V and 3 bases from J, the gap between germline ends came to 11 bases. The CDR3 runs to 15 residues. Germline V gene sequence: CDR1 PRHDT, CDR2 FYEKMQ (reference sequence). CDR3 sequence (DNA): TGTGCCAGCAGCTTAGGGGGCGTAGCCCACTATGGCTACACCTTC. It encodes CASSLGGVAHYGYTF.

This clonotype has only a few counts. The chain links TRBV5-1 to TRBJ1-2, with D perhaps matching TRBD1 (5 bases). This CDR3 spans 12 amino acids. V was trimmed by 4 bases and J by 7 bases, leaving 11 bases between them. CDR1 is SGHRS and CDR2 is YFSETQ in the germline V gene. CDR3 DNA: TGCGCCAGCAGCCGGGGCGACGGTGGCTACACCTTC. It codes for CASSRGDGGYTF.

This clonotype was seen many times. The rearrangement links TRBV7-2 to TRBJ1-5; weak D call: TRBD1 (5 bases). V was clipped by 5 bases and J by 6 bases, with 14 bases between them. The CDR3 runs 14 residues. CDR1 SGHTA and CDR2 FQGNSA come from the germline V gene. The CDR3 loop reads CASSHGGESQPQHF. The CDR3 DNA reads TGTGCCAGCAGCCACGGGGGGGAAAGTCAGCCCCAGCATTTT. The entire variable domain, with the rest obtained from reference TRBV7-2 and TRBJ1-5, is as follows: GAGVSQSPSNKVTEKGKDVELRCDPISGHTALYWYRQSLGQGLEFLIYFQGNSAPDKSGLPSDRFSAERTGGSVSTLTIQRTQQEDSAVYLCASSHGGESQPQHFGDGTRLSIL.

The chain recombines TRBV5-1 with TRBJ2-3; tentative D call: TRBD1 (6 bases). V was trimmed by 2 bases and J by 6 bases, leaving 16 bases between them. This CDR3 is built from 15 residues. CDR1 and CDR2 (germline): SGHRS, YFSETQ. The CDR3 bases are TGCGCCAGCAGCTTCCGGGACAACACGTTGGATACGCAGTATTTT. Encoded protein: CASSFRDNTLDTQYF.

This clonotype was recorded a few times. The rearrangement links TRBV2 to TRBJ1-5; D call uncertain. The V end lost 6 bases, the J end lost 15 bases, and 15 bases lay between the germline ends. CDR3 size: 11 residues. From germline, CDR1 is SNHLY and CDR2 FYNNEI. The CDR3 reads CASRYGPLVHF. DNA for the CDR3: TGTGCCAGCAGATACGGTCCTCTGGTGCATTTT.

Points on this clonotype: Mismatch with germline at one junction end may stem from a read error. This rearrangement joins TRBV6-5 to TRBJ1-2; D gene ambiguous. Looked up from germline, CDR1 is MNHEY and CDR2 is SVGAGI. This CDR3 has 15 residues. The CDR3 loop reads CASSYFAGSSYGYTF. For the CDR3, the DNA is TGTGCCAGCAGCTACTTTGCGGGTTCGAGCTATGGCTACACCTTC.

The chain employs TRBV12-3 or TRBV12-4 and TRBJ2-7; possible D gene TRBD1, 5 bases. Between the trimmed V and J ends, which lost 9 bases and 5 bases, there was a span of 20 bases. The CDR3 has 14 residues. Here the CDR3 DNA reads TGTGCCAGTTCTTATTCGGACAATCCCCACGAGCAGTACTTC. This codes for CASSYSDNPHEQYF.

The chain recombines TRBV12-3 or TRBV12-4 with TRBJ2-2; possible D gene TRBD1, 7 bases. V gave up 3 bases and J gave up 4 bases, with 15 bases separating them. There are 16 residues in the CDR3. The CDR3 DNA is TGTGCCAGCAGTTTCTGGAGGGGGCGCGTCACCGGGGAGCTGTTTTTT. Amino acid sequence: CASSFWRGRVTGELFF.

This clonotype appeared a few times. V usage is TRBV4-1 and J usage is TRBJ1-1; no definite D call. Germline assignment: CDR1 MGHRA and CDR2 YSYEKL. The CDR3 length is 16 residues. V lost 3 bases, J lost 0 bases, and 14 bases lay in between. CDR3 protein: CASSHAFDLMNTEAFF. The CDR3, as DNA: TGCGCCAGCAGCCATGCATTTGACCTTATGAACACTGAAGCTTTCTTT.

The J gene is TRBJ2-1, the V gene TRBV9; TRBD2 matches 7 bases. CDR3 length equals 15 residues. V was pared by 0 bases and J by 10 bases, with 10 bases of the junction left unmatched. Looked up from germline, CDR1 is SGDLS and CDR2 is YYNGEE. The CDR3 DNA is TGTGCCAGCAGCGTAGCTAGCGGCCTTACAATGGAGCAGTTCTTC. Translating it yields CASSVASGLTMEQFF. The variable domain in full, with the rest retrieved from reference TRBV9 and TRBJ2-1, is DSGVTQTPKHLITATGQRVTLRCSPRSGDLSVYWYQQSLDQGLQFLIQYYNGEERAKGNILERFSAQQFPDLHSELNLSSLELGDSALYFCASSVASGLTMEQFFGPGTRLTVL.

This clonotype was seen more than once but under ten times. V is TRBV20-1 and J is TRBJ2-4; D is possibly TRBD2 (6 bases). Germline values: CDR1 DFQATT, CDR2 SNEGSKA (reference sequence). This CDR3 contains 15 residues. Trimming removed 0 bases at V and 2 bases at J, with 11 bases between. In nucleotides, the CDR3 is TGCAGTGCTAGAGATCGGGAGAGGTCCAAAAACATTCAGTACTTC. It encodes CSARDRERSKNIQYF.

This clonotype was observed at least ten times. The genes are TRBV7-8 and TRBJ2-5, with D possibly being TRBD2 (5 bases). V lost 4 bases and J lost 4, with 13 bases in between. CDR1 is SGHVS, CDR2 FQNEAQ, per germline. The CDR3 is 14 amino acids. This chain's CDR3 is CASSSRVAGETQYF. In DNA form, the CDR3 reads TGTGCCAGCAGCTCCCGGGTGGCGGGAGAGACCCAGTACTTC.

This clonotype turned up a few times. This sequence joins TRBV18 and TRBJ2-1; D possibly uses TRBD1 or TRBD2 (6 bases each). The V end was cut by 0 bases, the J end by 4 bases, with 7 bases between. Per the germline V gene, CDR1 is KGHSH and CDR2 is LQKENI. The CDR3 has 14 amino acids. The CDR3 DNA follows: TGTGCCAGCTCACCACCAGGGGGGTACAATGAGCAGTTCTTC. This translates into CASSPPGGYNEQFF.

The chain recombines TRBV14 with TRBJ1-1, with D possibly matching TRBD1 (5 bases). Trimming cost V 3 bases and J 8 bases, with 10 bases left between them. The length of the CDR3 is 12 residues. Germline-derived CDR1 and CDR2 are SGHDN and FVKESK. CDR3 sequence: CASSHMGVEAFF. CDR3 nucleotides: TGTGCCAGCAGCCACATGGGGGTGGAAGCTTTCTTT.

This clonotype occurred a few times. The CDR3 DNA reads as TGTGCCAGCTCACCGTCCAGGCAGGTCAACACCGGGGAGCTGTTTTTT. It encodes CASSPSRQVNTGELFF. The chain combines TRBV18 with TRBJ2-2; D unresolved. V gave up 3 bases and J gave up 2 bases, with 13 bases separating them. CDR3 length: 16 residues. The V gene's germline CDR1 is KGHSH and CDR2 LQKENI.

The chain carries TRBV6-5 and TRBJ1-5, with D tentatively TRBD1 (5 bases). From germline, CDR1 is MNHEY and CDR2 SVGAGI. The V and J ends lost 2 bases and 8 bases respectively, with 13 bases between them. This CDR3 is built from 14 residues. CDR3 region: CASSYGQGEEPQHF. The CDR3 nucleotides read TGTGCCAGCAGTTACGGGCAGGGTGAAGAGCCCCAGCATTTT.

This clonotype was detected only a few times. V gene TRBV11-2 combines with J gene TRBJ2-3; 9 bases map to TRBD2. V was pared by 7 bases and J by 6 bases, with 14 bases of the junction left unmatched. Germline V gives CDR1 SGHAT, CDR2 FQNNGV. This CDR3 comprises 16 residues. In DNA, the CDR3 is TGTGCCAGCAAGCGGGGGGCAGGGGCAAAATTGGATACGCAGTATTTT. This gives the protein CASKRGAGAKLDTQYF. Combining the CDR3 with reference TRBV11-2 and TRBJ2-3 gives the whole variable domain EAGVAQSPRYKIIEKRQSVAFWCNPISGHATLYWYQQILGQGPKLLIQFQNNGVVDDSQLPKDRFSAERLKGVDSTLKIQPAKLEDSAVYLCASKRGAGAKLDTQYFGPGTRLTVL.

The chain links TRBV20-1 to TRBJ2-3; D may be TRBD1 or TRBD2 (6 bases each). Germline CDR1 and CDR2: DFQATT and SNEGSKA (reference sequence). Deletions cut 3 bases from V and 6 bases from J, with 16 bases between. The CDR3 has 14 amino acids. Written as DNA, the CDR3 is TGCAGTGCTAGTCTCGGGGGCCTCGGGGATACGCAGTATTTT. It is translated as CSASLGGLGDTQYF.

This clonotype was recorded a few times. This rearrangement joins TRBV29-1 to TRBJ2-1, with a tentative D call TRBD1 (5 bases). This CDR3 has 11 residues. V gave up 6 bases and J gave up 3 bases, with 6 bases separating them. Germline V gene data show CDR1 as SQVTM and CDR2 as ANQGSEA. The DNA for the CDR3 is TGCAGCGTCCAGGGCTACAATGAGCAGTTCTTC. Translation gives CSVQGYNEQFF.

V usage is TRBV7-3 and J usage is TRBJ2-1, with TRBD2 matching over 8 bases. V trimming: 5 bases; J trimming: 1 base; junction bases outside the gene matches: 10. This CDR3 is 17 amino acids long. Per germline, CDR1 SGHTA and CDR2 FQGTGA. As DNA, the CDR3 is TGTGCCAGCAGCGCCAGCCGGGGGGGCATTTCCTACAATGAGCAGTTCTTC. It encodes CASSASRGGISYNEQFF.

This clonotype was picked up many times. The chain couples TRBV5-1 to TRBJ2-1; no reliable D call. V gave up 3 bases and J gave up 2 bases, with 6 bases separating them. This CDR3 is built from 13 residues. The V gene's germline CDR1 is SGHRS and CDR2 YFSETQ. The CDR3 loop reads CASSSDTYNEQFF. The CDR3, as DNA: TGCGCCAGCAGCTCAGACACCTACAATGAGCAGTTCTTC.

Turning to this clonotype: This sequence may be a read error, since a much larger clone differs from it by one base. The chain combines TRBV5-6 with TRBJ2-5, with a weak D call TRBD2 (6 bases). The ends were cut back, 9 bases at V and 0 bases at J, with 15 bases in the middle. The CDR3 totals 14 residues. Germline loops: CDR1 SGHDT, CDR2 YYEEEE. CDR3 coding DNA: TGTGCCACAGCCCAGTGGGAGGACCAAGAGACCCAGTACTTC. As protein: CATAQWEDQETQYF. Full variable domain (outside the CDR3, taken from reference TRBV5-6 and TRBJ2-5): DAGVTQSPTHLIKTRGQQVTLRCSPKSGHDTVSWYQQALGQGPQFIFQYYEEEERQRGNFPDRFSGHQFPNYSSELNVNALLLGDSALYLCATAQWEDQETQYFGPGTRLLVL.

This clonotype appeared a few times. The chain uses TRBV18 and TRBJ2-3; 11 bases align to TRBD2. The CDR3 runs 17 residues. Trimming took 3 bases from V and 2 from J; bases not matched to a gene: 7. Germline V lookup: CDR1 KGHSH, CDR2 LQKENI. CDR3 residues: CASSPTNSGGATDTQYF. The CDR3 nucleotides read TGTGCCAGCTCACCGACCAATAGCGGGGGGGCCACAGATACGCAGTATTTT. Complete variable domain (other parts from reference TRBV18 and TRBJ2-3): NAGVMQNPRHLVRRRGQEARLRCSPMKGHSHVYWYRQLPEEGLKFMVYLQKENIIDESGMPKERFSAEFPKEGPSILRIQQVVRGDSAAYFCASSPTNSGGATDTQYFGPGTRLTVL.